The clone carrying this T cell receptor (beta chain) was seen many times. Its ends do not fully match the called genes, so a read error is possible. This entry comes from a study of glioma-infiltrating T cells. CDR1 is MDHEN, CDR2 SYDVKM, per germline. This CDR3 comprises 9 residues. TCR alpha and beta CDR3 regions were amplified from RNA using iRepertoire nested multiplex PCR. Input was about 95-400 ng of tissue mRNA or PBMC total RNA. TCRdb ran MiXCR on the multiplex PCR reads and lists one entry per CDR3 protein. The sample lists around 350,000 distinct CDR3 sequences, roughly two fifths occurring once.

Input material: glioma tissue, nonneoplastic brain tissue, or PBMCs (not recorded which). The chain uses TRBV28 and TRBJ2-4; TRBD1 might be the D (6 bases). The TCR originated in a human donor with low-grade glioma or glioblastoma, undergoing nonglioma brain surgery, or in good health (not recorded which). CDR3 coding DNA: TGTGCCAGCACCCGGACAGTCCTCTTC. Encoded protein: CASTRTVLF.